What follows are 26 T cell receptor beta chains derived from one specimen sequenced in a study of T cell changes during pregnancy in multiple sclerosis. Repertoires were generated with immunoSEQ multiplex PCR, while TCRdb's copy carries only in-frame clones and drops some. The table lists 50,000 to 65,000 clones, over 75% of them singletons. Source: peripheral blood, taken after pregnancy. The receptors stem from a female donor with multiple sclerosis, enrolled in a pregnancy study.

V gene TRBV5-4 combines with J gene TRBJ2-4; possible D gene TRBD2, 5 bases. Germline values: CDR1 SGHNT, CDR2 YYREEE (reference sequence). Trimming pared 3 bases from V and 1 base from J, leaving 11 bases between. The CDR3 extends over 15 amino acids. CDR3 sequence reads: CASSWETGAKNIQYF. The CDR3 DNA reads TGTGCCAGCAGCTGGGAAACGGGGGCCAAAAACATTCAGTACTTC. Filled out from reference TRBV5-4 and TRBJ2-4, the complete variable domain reads ETGVTQSPTHLIKTRGQQVTLRCSSQSGHNTVSWYQQALGQGPQFIFQYYREEENGRGNFPPRFSGLQFPNYSSELNVNALELDDSALYLCASSWETGAKNIQYFGAGTRLSVL.

The chain combines TRBV29-1 with TRBJ1-2; D call uncertain. V gave up 4 bases and J gave up 5 bases, with 11 bases separating them. Germline CDR1 SQVTM, CDR2 ANQGSEA. CDR3 length: 12 residues. CDR3 sequence (DNA): TGCAGCGTTGTACACGGAGGATATGGCTACACCTTC. Translated: CSVVHGGYGYTF.

The V and J genes are TRBV5-1 and TRBJ2-3, with TRBD1 matching 8 bases. There are 13 residues in the CDR3. Germline CDR1 and CDR2: SGHRS and YFSETQ. V lost 7 bases, J lost 5 bases, and 6 bases stayed unmatched. CDR3: CASGPTGGDTQYF. The DNA of the CDR3 is TGCGCCAGCGGCCCTACAGGGGGAGATACGCAGTATTTT.

This clone has only one observation. The V and J genes are TRBV11-2 and TRBJ2-7; D is perhaps TRBD1 (6 bases). Germline V gene lookup returns CDR1 SGHAT and CDR2 FQNNGV. This CDR3 is 13 amino acids long. V lost 3 bases to trimming and J lost 2 bases, with 8 bases between them. The CDR3 DNA reads as TGTGCCAGCAGCTTTACAGGGACCTACGAGCAGTACTTC. Amino acids: CASSFTGTYEQYF.

The gene calls are TRBV27 and TRBJ2-5; D not certain. This CDR3 has 14 amino acids. Germline V CDR1 and CDR2: MNHEY, SMNVEV (reference sequence). Trimming took 2 bases from V and 2 from J, leaving 9 bases between them. CDR3 in DNA: TGTGCCAGCAGTTTAAAATCAGGACAAGAGACCCAGTACTTC. Its protein is CASSLKSGQETQYF.

This chain links TRBV6-5 with TRBJ1-5; no reliable D call. The CDR3 contains 11 residues. Germline CDR1 is MNHEY and CDR2 is SVGAGI. The V end was cut by 4 bases, the J end by 11 bases, with 9 bases between. The CDR3 loop is CASSSNRAQHF. The CDR3 DNA is TGTGCCAGCAGTTCCAACAGAGCCCAGCATTTT.

The gene calls are TRBV11-2 and TRBJ1-1, with D possibly being TRBD1 (6 bases). From germline, CDR1 is SGHAT and CDR2 FQNNGV. The CDR3 totals 13 residues. Trimming shortened V by 1 base and J by 9 bases, and 12 bases separated the two germline ends. The chain's CDR3 is CASSLADRFKAFF. In nucleotides, the CDR3 is TGTGCCAGCAGCTTAGCCGACAGGTTCAAAGCTTTCTTT.

A single count supports this clone. This chain uses TRBV10-3 with TRBJ1-2; D gene unclear. Germline CDR1 is ENHRY and CDR2 is SYGVKD. V lost 0 bases and J 14 bases, leaving 16 bases between the germline ends. The CDR3 loop spans 13 amino acids. CDR3 in DNA: TGTGCCATCAGTGAGTCCCCGAGGGTGAGTCAGACCTTC. This gives the protein CAISESPRVSQTF.

The chain is built from TRBV29-1 and TRBJ1-2, with 8 positions matching TRBD1. CDR3 size: 13 residues. Germline V gene lookup returns CDR1 SQVTM and CDR2 ANQGSEA. With V trimmed by 1 base and J by 8 bases, 6 bases remained unmatched. The CDR3 DNA follows: TGCAGCGTTGAAGCCGGCAGGGGGCGAGGCTACACCTTC. It is translated as CSVEAGRGRGYTF.

The table lists this clone with a count of one. The chain links TRBV7-4 to TRBJ2-2, with D unclear. Germline loops: CDR1 SGHVT, CDR2 SQSDAQ. This CDR3 comprises 13 residues. V was cut by 3 bases and J by 11 bases, with 13 bases left in between. CDR3 DNA sequence: TGTGCCAGCAGCTTGAAGAATCGGGTAGAGCTGTTTTTT. Translated: CASSLKNRVELFF.

The V and J genes are TRBV2 and TRBJ2-3, with 7 bases fitting TRBD2. CDR1 is SNHLY, CDR2 FYNNEI, per germline. With V trimmed by 5 bases and J by 4 bases, 15 bases remained unmatched. The CDR3 consists of 17 residues. The DNA of the CDR3 is TGTGCCAGCAGTCAGGTGGGGGGGGACCCCCGCCCAGATACGCAGTATTTT. Encoded protein: CASSQVGGDPRPDTQYF.

The chain uses TRBV4-3 and TRBJ1-2; 10 positions agree with TRBD1. The germline gives CDR1 LGHNA, CDR2 YSLEER. With 3 bases clipped from V and 6 bases from J, the junction kept 4 bases outside the gene matches. This CDR3 has 14 amino acids. The CDR3 DNA reads TGCGCCAGCAGCCACACCGGGACAGGGGATGGCTACACCTTC. Encoded protein: CASSHTGTGDGYTF.

In its sample, this clone was seen a few times. The chain employs TRBV6-5 and TRBJ2-7, with TRBD2 matching over 8 bases. The CDR3 is 14 residues long. J lost 5 bases, V lost 3 bases, and 6 bases had no gene match. Germline CDR1 and CDR2: MNHEY and SVGAGI. The CDR3 bases are TGTGCCAGCAGTTATCTCGGGGGGGGCAACGAGCAGTACTTC. Its translation is CASSYLGGGNEQYF.

This chain uses TRBV10-1 with TRBJ2-7, with 9 nucleotides matching TRBD2. There are 13 residues in the CDR3. Germline V gene sequence: CDR1 WNHNN, CDR2 SYGVQD (reference sequence). The trim removed 6 bases at V and 3 bases at J, leaving 3 bases unmatched. CDR3 sequence (DNA): TGCGCCAGCAGCCAAGCGGGGGGCTACGAGCAGTACTTC. Translated, it gives CASSQAGGYEQYF.

V is TRBV11-3 and J is TRBJ2-7, with D unresolved. Trimming removed 1 base at V and 3 bases at J, with 7 bases between. CDR1 SGHNT and CDR2 YENEEA come from the germline V gene. CDR3 length: 13 amino acids. CDR3 DNA: TGTGCCAGCAGCTTAGGGGCGAGCTACGAGCAGTACTTC. Its protein is CASSLGASYEQYF.

This clone was counted a single time. The CDR3 spells CASSPPFHATSGNTIYF. The CDR3 DNA follows: TGTGCCAGCTCACCACCGTTTCACGCTACGAGTGGAAACACCATATATTTT. The rearrangement uses TRBV18 and TRBJ1-3; D is unclear. Germline CDR1 reads KGHSH; CDR2 reads LQKENI. CDR3 size: 17 residues. Trimming stripped 0 bases from V and 3 bases from J, with 15 bases between.

The J gene is TRBJ2-1, the V gene TRBV18, with D maybe TRBD2 (5 bases). Germline values: CDR1 KGHSH, CDR2 LQKENI. The CDR3 contains 14 residues. V was clipped by 0 bases and J by 4 bases, with 7 bases between them. The chain's CDR3 is CASSPPSGYNEQFF. The CDR3 DNA reads as TGTGCCAGCTCACCACCTTCGGGATACAATGAGCAGTTCTTC.

The chain links TRBV29-1 to TRBJ1-2; D might be TRBD1 (6 bases). The germline V and J ends were trimmed by 1 base and 3 bases, with 9 bases remaining between them. The CDR3 extends over 13 amino acids. Germline CDR1 reads SQVTM; CDR2 reads ANQGSEA. CDR3 sequence: CSVEARGDYGYTF. CDR3 DNA sequence: TGCAGCGTTGAAGCCAGGGGTGACTATGGCTACACCTTC.

The count of this clone is one. The rearrangement links TRBV4-2 to TRBJ1-3; the match to TRBD1 covers 7 bases. V lost 1 base, J lost 8 bases, and 14 bases stayed unmatched. Germline V gives CDR1 LGHNA, CDR2 YNFKEQ. This CDR3 contains 17 residues. In DNA, the CDR3 is TGTGCCAGCAGCCAAGGGTCAGGGGGTTTCGGTGGGGACACCATATATTTT. Translating it yields CASSQGSGGFGGDTIYF.

The chain carries TRBV27 and TRBJ2-2, with no clear D. The V end lost 3 bases, the J end lost 4 bases, and 9 bases lay between the germline ends. CDR3 length: 14 amino acids. In germline, CDR1 is MNHEY, CDR2 SMNVEV (reference sequence). The CDR3 DNA follows: TGTGCCAGCAGTTTCCTGGCCTCCACCGGGGAGCTGTTTTTT. Encoded protein: CASSFLASTGELFF.

This CDR3 reads CASSARGGFLDTEAFF. CDR3 bases: TGTGCCAGCAGTGCAAGAGGGGGCTTTTTAGACACTGAAGCTTTCTTT. The genes are TRBV2 and TRBJ1-1, with 7 bases aligning to TRBD1. J gave up 3 bases and V 4 bases, and 11 bases lay outside the gene matches. The CDR3 covers 16 residues. The germline V gene has CDR1 SNHLY and CDR2 FYNNEI.

The chain joins TRBV7-2 to TRBJ2-5; D gene uncertain. Trimming stripped 8 bases from V and 5 bases from J, with 9 bases between. The CDR3 extends over 11 amino acids. Germline V lookup: CDR1 SGHTA, CDR2 FQGNSA. The CDR3 sequence: CASGLPETQYF. Here the CDR3 DNA reads TGTGCCAGCGGCCTCCCGGAGACCCAGTACTTC. The full variable domain, rest sourced from reference TRBV7-2 and TRBJ2-5, is GAGVSQSPSNKVTEKGKDVELRCDPISGHTALYWYRQSLGQGLEFLIYFQGNSAPDKSGLPSDRFSAERTGGSVSTLTIQRTQQEDSAVYLCASGLPETQYFGPGTRLLVL.

This clone appeared a few times. The chain employs TRBV10-1 and TRBJ1-5, with D maybe TRBD1 (6 bases). V lost 7 bases to trimming and J lost 3 bases, with 19 bases between them. The CDR3 sequence is 16 residues long. The germline V gene encodes CDR1 WNHNN and CDR2 SYGVQD (reference sequence). This CDR3 reads CASTLPQGEANQPQHF. CDR3 in DNA: TGCGCCAGCACCCTGCCACAGGGAGAGGCCAATCAGCCCCAGCATTTT.

The chain couples TRBV7-2 to TRBJ2-4; 9 positions agree with TRBD2. Germline values: CDR1 SGHTA, CDR2 FQGNSA. The V gene end was trimmed by 2 bases and the J gene end by 3 bases; junction bases not matched to a gene: 14. The CDR3 contains 19 residues. The CDR3 sequence is CASSLKNMAGGLVKNIQYF. CDR3 coding DNA: TGTGCCAGCAGCTTAAAAAATATGGCGGGGGGGCTGGTCAAAAACATTCAGTACTTC.

This clone appeared a single time. This chain connects TRBV2 to TRBJ2-1, with 11 bases that match TRBD2. Germline V gene data show CDR1 as SNHLY and CDR2 as FYNNEI. This CDR3 is built from 15 residues. With V trimmed by 1 base and J by 4 bases, 0 bases remained unmatched. The CDR3 sequence: CASSEGLAGYNEQFF. The DNA of the CDR3 is TGTGCCAGCAGTGAAGGACTAGCGGGGTACAATGAGCAGTTCTTC.

The gene calls are TRBV5-1 and TRBJ1-1; D may be TRBD1 (6 bases). Per the germline V gene, CDR1 is SGHRS and CDR2 is YFSETQ. The CDR3 runs 13 residues. The ends were cut back, 2 bases at V and 8 bases at J, with 13 bases in the middle. For the CDR3, the DNA is TGCGCCAGCAGCTTTAGCCTCGGGACAGAAGCTTTCTTT. This encodes CASSFSLGTEAFF.